This TCR beta chain was found in a study of spatial heterogeneity in lung cancer. The overall study: There were, on average, more than 8.5 raw-read appearances for each unique TCR and UMI combination.

V was pared by 6 bases and J by 8 bases, with 13 bases between. The CDR3 is made up of 13 amino acids. CDR1 and CDR2 (germline): MDHEN, SYDVKM. TCRdb itself ran the 5' RACE reads through MiXCR, one entry per CDR3 protein. This table has fewer than 150,000 distinct CDR3 sequences, less than 14% appearing once. Time point denoted: blood at routine non-recurrence follow-up after resection. Within the sample, this clonotype is medium-sized. Sample: PBMCs, taken at follow-up. The clonotype comes from a female donor with early-stage non-small cell lung cancer. The rearrangement links TRBV28 to TRBJ2-2; no clear D gene. DNA for the CDR3: TGTGCCAGCAGGACCACGGGTGTAGGGGAGCTGTTTTTT. Its protein product is CASRTTGVGELFF.